The rows below give T cell receptor beta chains drawn from one sample of a study of immune evolution from preneoplasia to lung adenocarcinoma. This table comes from immunoSEQ multiplex PCR, and its TCRdb copy is limited to in-frame clones, with some not included. The sample includes around 6,300 clones, around 83% of them seen just once. Sequenced sample: FFPE invasive lung adenocarcinoma tissue. These receptors were collected from a person aged 50 or older with lung adenocarcinoma. Both conserved end residues are part of each CDR3. Fields, in order: V gene, CDR3 protein.

TRBV28,CASSKEPDSGFMVYNEQFF
TRBV9,CASSYRTQRGTDTQYF
TRBV20-1,CSAQYNEQFF
TRBV20-1,CSARDRAQYF
TRBV11-1,CASSLVQGTLYEQYF
TRBV5-1,CASSPYDLAGGPQETQYF
TRBV5-4,CASSSGTKGRRSEAFF
TRBV2,CASSKDSRTEAFF
TRBV4-1,CASSPTSGRGNEQFF
TRBV7-9,CASSPRRSGRDDTQYF
TRBV28,CASSPYTGGGTEAFF
TRBV30,CAWSPPVVTEAFF
TRBV7-8,CASSQHLAGGEVTQYF
TRBV5-1,CASSSLAGVGEQFF
TRBV2,CASSGTSGRRETQYF
TRBV14,CASSQGAPNEQFF
TRBV6-5,CASSYSIQGTDTQYF
TRBV6-6,CASSPSGDRGTDTQYF
TRBV11-2,CASSLGGSSYNEQFF
TRBV9,CASSGTGAGDTIYF
TRBV7-6,CASSLEPGQGISYEQYF
TRBV9,CASSVGGGVETQYF
TRBV7-9,CASSPSFAGPGSYNEQFF
TRBV7-9,CASSLARDRDQPQHF
TRBV5-1,CASSLRQGVNTEAFF
TRBV7-4,CASSEKVHRQYF
TRBV4-1,CASSQVSQGNEQFF
TRBV28,CASSSQTATNEKLFF
TRBV19,CASSHETDLAGLNEQFF